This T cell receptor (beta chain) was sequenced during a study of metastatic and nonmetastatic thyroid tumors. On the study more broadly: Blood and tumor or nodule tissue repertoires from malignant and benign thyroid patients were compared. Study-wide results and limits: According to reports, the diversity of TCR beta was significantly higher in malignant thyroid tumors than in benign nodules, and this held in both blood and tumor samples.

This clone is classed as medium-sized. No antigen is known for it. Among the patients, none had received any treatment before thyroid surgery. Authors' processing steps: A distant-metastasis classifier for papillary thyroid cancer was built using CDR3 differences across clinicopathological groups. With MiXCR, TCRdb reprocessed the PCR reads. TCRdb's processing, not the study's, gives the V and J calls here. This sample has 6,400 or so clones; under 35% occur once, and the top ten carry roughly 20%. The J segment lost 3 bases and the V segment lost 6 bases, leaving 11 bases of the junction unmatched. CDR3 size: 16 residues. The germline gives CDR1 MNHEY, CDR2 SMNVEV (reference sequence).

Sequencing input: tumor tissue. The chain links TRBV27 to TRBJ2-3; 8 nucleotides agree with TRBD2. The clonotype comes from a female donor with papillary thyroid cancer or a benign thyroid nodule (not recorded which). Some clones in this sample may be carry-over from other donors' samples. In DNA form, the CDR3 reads TGTGCCAGCAGACCGACGGAAGCGGGAGAGACAGATACGCAGTATTTT. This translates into CASRPTEAGETDTQYF.